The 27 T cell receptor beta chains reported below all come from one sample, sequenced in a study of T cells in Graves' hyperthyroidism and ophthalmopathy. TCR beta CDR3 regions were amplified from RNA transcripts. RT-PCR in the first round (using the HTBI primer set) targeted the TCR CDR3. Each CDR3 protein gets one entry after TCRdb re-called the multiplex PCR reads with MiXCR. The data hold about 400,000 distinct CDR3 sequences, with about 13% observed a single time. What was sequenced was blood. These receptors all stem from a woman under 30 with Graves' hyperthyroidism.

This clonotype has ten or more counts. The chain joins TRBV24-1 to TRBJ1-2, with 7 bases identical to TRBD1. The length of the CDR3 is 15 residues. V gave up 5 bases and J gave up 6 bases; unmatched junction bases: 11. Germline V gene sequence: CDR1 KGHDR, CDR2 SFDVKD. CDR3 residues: CATSASTPGTDGYTF. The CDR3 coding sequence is TGTGCCACCAGTGCCTCCACACCCGGGACAGATGGCTACACCTTC.

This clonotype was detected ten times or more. The DNA for the CDR3 is TGCGCCAGCAGCTTGGCCCTCAGGGTAAGCTCCTACAATGAGCAGTTCTTC. Translation: CASSLALRVSSYNEQFF. The chain has TRBV5-1 and TRBJ2-1, with D possibly matching TRBD1 (5 bases). The germline gives CDR1 SGHRS, CDR2 YFSETQ. This CDR3 spans 17 amino acids. Trimming took 0 bases from V and 0 from J, leaving 13 bases between them.

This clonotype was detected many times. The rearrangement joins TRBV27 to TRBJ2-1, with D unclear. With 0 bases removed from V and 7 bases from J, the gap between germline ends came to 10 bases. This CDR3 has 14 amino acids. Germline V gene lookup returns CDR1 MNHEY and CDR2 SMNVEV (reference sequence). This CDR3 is CASSLSRLANEQFF. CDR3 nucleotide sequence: TGTGCCAGCAGTTTATCTCGCCTCGCAAATGAGCAGTTCTTC.

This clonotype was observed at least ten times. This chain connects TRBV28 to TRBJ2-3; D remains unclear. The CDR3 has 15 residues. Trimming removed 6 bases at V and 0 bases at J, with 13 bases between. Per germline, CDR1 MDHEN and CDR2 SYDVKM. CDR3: CASRDGGVSTDTQYF. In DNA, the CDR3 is TGTGCCAGCAGGGACGGCGGCGTCAGCACAGATACGCAGTATTTT.

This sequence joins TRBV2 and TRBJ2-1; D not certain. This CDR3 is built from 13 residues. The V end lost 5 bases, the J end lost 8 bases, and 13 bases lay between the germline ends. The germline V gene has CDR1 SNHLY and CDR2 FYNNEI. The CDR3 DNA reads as TGTGCCAGCAGTCCCCAGTTAGGGTATGAGCAGTTCTTC. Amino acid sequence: CASSPQLGYEQFF.

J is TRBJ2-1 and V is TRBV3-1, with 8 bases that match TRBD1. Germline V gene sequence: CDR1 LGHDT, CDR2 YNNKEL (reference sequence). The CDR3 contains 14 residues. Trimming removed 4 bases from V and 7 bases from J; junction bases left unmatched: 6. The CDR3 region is CASSPARGQNEQFF. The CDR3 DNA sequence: TGTGCCAGCAGCCCAGCCAGGGGGCAAAATGAGCAGTTCTTC.

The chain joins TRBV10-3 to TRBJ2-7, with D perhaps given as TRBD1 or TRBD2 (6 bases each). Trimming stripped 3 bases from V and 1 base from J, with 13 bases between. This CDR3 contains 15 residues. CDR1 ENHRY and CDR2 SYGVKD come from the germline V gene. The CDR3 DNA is TGTGCCATCAGTGACGTAGGGGGGAGATCCTACGAGCAGTACTTC. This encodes CAISDVGGRSYEQYF.

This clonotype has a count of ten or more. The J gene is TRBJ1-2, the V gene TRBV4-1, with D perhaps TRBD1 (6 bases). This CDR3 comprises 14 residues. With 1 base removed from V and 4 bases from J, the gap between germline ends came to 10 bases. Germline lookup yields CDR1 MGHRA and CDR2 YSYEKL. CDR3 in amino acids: CASSQVGTSYGYTF. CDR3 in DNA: TGCGCCAGCAGCCAAGTCGGGACATCCTATGGCTACACCTTC.

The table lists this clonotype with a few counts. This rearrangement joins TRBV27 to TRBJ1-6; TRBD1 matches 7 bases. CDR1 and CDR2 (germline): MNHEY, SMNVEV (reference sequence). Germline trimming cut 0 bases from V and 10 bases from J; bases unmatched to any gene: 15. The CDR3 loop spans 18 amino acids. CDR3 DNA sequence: TGTGCCAGCAGTTTATCAGGAGGGGGCGGGGGTCTGAGATCACCCCTCCACTTT. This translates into CASSLSGGGGGLRSPLHF.

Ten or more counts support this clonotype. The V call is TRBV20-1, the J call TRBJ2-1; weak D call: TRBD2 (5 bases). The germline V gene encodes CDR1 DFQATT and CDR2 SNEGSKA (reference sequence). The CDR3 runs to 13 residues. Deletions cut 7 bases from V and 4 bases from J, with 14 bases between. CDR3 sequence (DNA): TGCAGTGTCGGGGTTGTTGTATACAATGAGCAGTTCTTC. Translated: CSVGVVVYNEQFF.

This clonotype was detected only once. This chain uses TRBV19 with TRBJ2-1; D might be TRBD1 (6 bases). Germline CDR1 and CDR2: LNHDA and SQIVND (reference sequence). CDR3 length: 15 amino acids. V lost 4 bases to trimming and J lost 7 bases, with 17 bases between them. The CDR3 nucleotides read TGTGCCAGTAGTAGGGATATCTTCAGGGGAAATGAGCAGTTCTTC. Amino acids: CASSRDIFRGNEQFF.

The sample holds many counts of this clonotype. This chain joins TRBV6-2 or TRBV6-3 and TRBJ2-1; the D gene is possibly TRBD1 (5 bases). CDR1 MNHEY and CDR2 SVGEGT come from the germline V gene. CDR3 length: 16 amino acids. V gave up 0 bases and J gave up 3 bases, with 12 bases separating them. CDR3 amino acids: CASSYSQAGLYNEQFF. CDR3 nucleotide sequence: TGTGCCAGCAGTTACTCTCAGGCAGGGCTCTACAATGAGCAGTTCTTC.

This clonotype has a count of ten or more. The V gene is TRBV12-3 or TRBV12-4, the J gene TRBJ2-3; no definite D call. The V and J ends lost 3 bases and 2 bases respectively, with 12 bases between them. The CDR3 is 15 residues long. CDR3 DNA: TGTGCCAGCAGTTTTGGCCGTGAGTACACAGATACGCAGTATTTT. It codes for CASSFGREYTDTQYF.

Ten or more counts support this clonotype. CDR3 residues: CASSPSRVGGTEAFF. The DNA for the CDR3 is TGTGCCAGCTCACCCAGTAGGGTCGGAGGCACTGAAGCTTTCTTT. The chain recombines TRBV18 with TRBJ1-1; no reliable D call. This CDR3 has 15 residues. Between the trimmed V and J ends, which lost 3 bases and 4 bases, there was a span of 15 bases. Germline-derived CDR1 and CDR2 are KGHSH and LQKENI.

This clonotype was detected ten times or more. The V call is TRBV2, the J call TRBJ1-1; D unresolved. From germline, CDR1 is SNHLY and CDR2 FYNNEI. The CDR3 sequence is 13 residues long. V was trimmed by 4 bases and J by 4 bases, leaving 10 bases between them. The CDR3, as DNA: TGTGCCAGCAGTGTGGGCCGGTTCACTGAAGCTTTCTTT. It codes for CASSVGRFTEAFF.

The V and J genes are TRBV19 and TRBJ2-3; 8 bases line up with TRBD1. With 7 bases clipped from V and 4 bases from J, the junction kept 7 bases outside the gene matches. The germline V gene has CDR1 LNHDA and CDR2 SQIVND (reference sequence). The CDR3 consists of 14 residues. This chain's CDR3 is CASTQTGVPDTQYF. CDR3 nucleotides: TGTGCCAGTACCCAGACAGGGGTCCCAGATACGCAGTATTTT.

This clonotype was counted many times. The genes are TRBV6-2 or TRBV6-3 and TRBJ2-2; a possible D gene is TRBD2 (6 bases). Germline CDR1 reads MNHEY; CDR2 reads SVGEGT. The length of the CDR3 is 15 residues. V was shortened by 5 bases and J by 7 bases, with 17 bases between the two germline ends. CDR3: CASSPRGGTGGELFF. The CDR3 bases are TGTGCCAGCAGTCCCCGCGGAGGGACGGGCGGGGAGCTGTTTTTT.

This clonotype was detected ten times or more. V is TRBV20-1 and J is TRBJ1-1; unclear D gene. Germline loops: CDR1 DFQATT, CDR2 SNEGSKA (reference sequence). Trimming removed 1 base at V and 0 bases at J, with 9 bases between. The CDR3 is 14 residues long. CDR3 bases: TGCAGTGCTAGAGTACGGCAGTTGAACACTGAAGCTTTCTTT. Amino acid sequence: CSARVRQLNTEAFF.

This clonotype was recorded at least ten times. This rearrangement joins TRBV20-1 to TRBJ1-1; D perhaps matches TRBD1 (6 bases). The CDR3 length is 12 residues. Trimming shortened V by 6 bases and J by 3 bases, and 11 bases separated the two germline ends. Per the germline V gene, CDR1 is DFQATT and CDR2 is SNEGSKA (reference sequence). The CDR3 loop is CSATRGDTEAFF. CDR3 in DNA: TGCAGTGCCACCAGGGGAGACACTGAAGCTTTCTTT.

CDR3 DNA: TGTGCCAGCAGCCCCCAGGGGGGCGCCAACTACAATGAGCAGTTCTTC. Protein product: CASSPQGGANYNEQFF. The chain joins TRBV9 to TRBJ2-1, with D perhaps matching TRBD1 (7 bases). Trimming left V 4 bases short and J 3 bases short, with 17 bases between. The CDR3 consists of 16 residues. Germline lookup yields CDR1 SGDLS and CDR2 YYNGEE.

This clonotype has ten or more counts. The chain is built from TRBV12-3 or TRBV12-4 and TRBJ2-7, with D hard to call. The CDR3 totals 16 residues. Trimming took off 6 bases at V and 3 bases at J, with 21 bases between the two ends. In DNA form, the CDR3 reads TGTGCCAGCAGCCTCGGTGACCTTCCCGTTGGCTACGAGCAGTACTTC. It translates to CASSLGDLPVGYEQYF.

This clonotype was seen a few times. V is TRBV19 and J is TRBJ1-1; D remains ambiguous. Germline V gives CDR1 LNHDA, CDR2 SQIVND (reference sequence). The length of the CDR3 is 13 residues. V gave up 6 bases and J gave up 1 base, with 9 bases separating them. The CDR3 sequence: CASSSESNTEAFF. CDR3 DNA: TGTGCCAGTAGCTCTGAGTCGAACACTGAAGCTTTCTTT.

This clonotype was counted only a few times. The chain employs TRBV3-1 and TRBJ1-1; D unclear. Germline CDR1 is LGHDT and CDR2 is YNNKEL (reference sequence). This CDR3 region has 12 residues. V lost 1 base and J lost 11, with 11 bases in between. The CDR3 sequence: CASSQGARPAFF. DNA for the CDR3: TGTGCCAGCAGCCAAGGGGCCAGGCCGGCTTTCTTT.

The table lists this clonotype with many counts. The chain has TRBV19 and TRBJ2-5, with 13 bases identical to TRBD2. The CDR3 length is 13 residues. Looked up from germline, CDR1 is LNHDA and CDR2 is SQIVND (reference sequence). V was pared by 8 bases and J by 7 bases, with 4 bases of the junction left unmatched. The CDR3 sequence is CASSTSGRRTQYF. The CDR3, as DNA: TGTGCCAGTTCGACTAGCGGGAGGCGGACCCAGTACTTC.

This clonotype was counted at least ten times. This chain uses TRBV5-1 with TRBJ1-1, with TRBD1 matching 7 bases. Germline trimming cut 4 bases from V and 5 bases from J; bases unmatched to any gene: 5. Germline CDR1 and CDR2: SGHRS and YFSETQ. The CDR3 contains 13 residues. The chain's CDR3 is CASSPQGGTEAFF. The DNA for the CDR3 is TGCGCCAGCAGCCCTCAGGGGGGGACTGAAGCTTTCTTT.

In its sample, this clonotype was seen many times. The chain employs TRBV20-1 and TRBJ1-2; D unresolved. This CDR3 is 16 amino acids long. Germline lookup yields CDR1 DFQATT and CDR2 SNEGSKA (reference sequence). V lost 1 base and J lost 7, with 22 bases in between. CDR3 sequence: CSARGFWLEGISGYTF. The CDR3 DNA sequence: TGCAGTGCTAGAGGTTTCTGGTTGGAGGGCATAAGTGGCTACACCTTC.

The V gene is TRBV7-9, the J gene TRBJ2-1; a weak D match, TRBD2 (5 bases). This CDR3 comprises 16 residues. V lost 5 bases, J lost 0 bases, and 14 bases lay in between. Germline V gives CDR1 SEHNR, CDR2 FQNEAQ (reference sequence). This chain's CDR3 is CASSPVGVVSYNEQFF. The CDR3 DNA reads TGTGCCAGCAGCCCAGTCGGGGTAGTCTCCTACAATGAGCAGTTCTTC.